This T cell receptor beta chain appears in the sequencing data of a study of T cells in Graves' hyperthyroidism and ophthalmopathy. General observations from the study: Blood also contained most expanded thyroid clonotypes above 0.001. Ophthalmopathy stood apart from stable hyperthyroidism in a 13 V-J model.

Regarding this clonotype: Antigen specificity is unknown.

TCR beta CDR3 regions were amplified from RNA transcripts. HTBI primers drove first-round RT-PCR of the TCR CDR3. Via MiXCR, TCRdb re-called the multiplex PCR reads, giving one row per CDR3 protein. The profile shows about 770,000 distinct CDR3 sequences, approximately 19% of them singletons. Diagnoses used clinical symptoms, serum thyroxine and TRAb, thyroid ultrasound and orbital computed tomography. Specimen: blood. The sequence derives from a woman in her forties or fifties with Graves' hyperthyroidism that later progressed to Graves' ophthalmopathy.

The CDR3 protein is CATSGGLETEAFF. CDR3 sequence (DNA): TGTGCCACCTCAGGGGGTCTGGAAACTGAAGCTTTCTTT. The V call is TRBV10-3, the J call TRBJ1-1; TRBD1 agrees at 7 bases. The CDR3 has 13 amino acids. With V trimmed by 10 bases and J by 5 bases, 10 bases remained unmatched. Germline V gene lookup returns CDR1 ENHRY and CDR2 SYGVKD.